The source of this TCR beta chain is a study of blood T cell repertoires in COVID-19. The overall study: Specimens from acute and convalescent COVID-19 originated in the United States, Italy and Spain. T cells, B-cell-depleted T cells, or PBMCs provided the cDNA or gDNA that served as material.

Germline V gene lookup returns CDR1 MRHNA and CDR2 SNTAGT. This CDR3 is 18 amino acids long. V lost 6 bases and J lost 5; bases outside the gene matches: 15. Original analysis: Amplifying reference gene primers gave estimates of nucleated cell counts. Profiled with immunoSEQ multiplex PCR; TCRdb holds only in-frame clones, not every one. The V and J calls and the clone size are those of that table, but D and trimming were determined from the DNA. This table holds 200,000 to 300,000 clones, about 86% found once. This clonotype was sampled from an elderly man with acute or convalescent COVID-19. Specimen: peripheral blood. J is TRBJ2-5 and V is TRBV6-4; the match to TRBD2 covers 13 bases. The CDR3 reads CASRSLGTSGAGRETQYF. CDR3 DNA: TGTGCCAGCAGGAGCCTAGGGACTAGCGGGGCCGGCAGGGAGACCCAGTACTTC.